The 22 T cell receptor beta chains reported below all come from one sample, sequenced in a study of technical replicates of blood from a handful of donors. The table came from immunoSEQ multiplex PCR; TCRdb's copy has only in-frame clones and leaves some out. Of approximately 95,000 clones in the sample, about 95% were seen once. Sequencing input: T cells isolated from PBMCs. The receptors originated from a human donor in good health.

The V and J genes are TRBV30 and TRBJ2-1, with D unclear. The CDR3 is 11 residues long. V was shortened by 0 bases and J by 8 bases, with 5 bases between the two germline ends. CDR1 and CDR2 from the germline V gene are GTSNPN and SVGIG (reference sequence). The CDR3 loop is CAWSVGDEQFF. The CDR3 DNA reads TGTGCCTGGAGTGTAGGAGATGAGCAGTTCTTC. The complete variable domain, with remaining parts taken from reference TRBV30 and TRBJ2-1, reads SQTIHQWPATLVQPVGSPLSLECTVEGTSNPNLYWYRQAAGRGLQLLFYSVGIGQISSEVPQNLSASRPQDRQFILSSKKLLLSDSGFYLCAWSVGDEQFFGPGTRLTVL.

The chain carries TRBV6-5 and TRBJ2-1; 9 bases match TRBD1. The CDR3 is made up of 15 amino acids. The germline V gene encodes CDR1 MNHEY and CDR2 SVGAGI. V lost 6 bases, J lost 5 bases, and 8 bases stayed unmatched. CDR3 sequence (DNA): TGTGCCAGCAGGAGACAGGGGGGGATAGACAATGAGCAGTTCTTC. It specifies CASRRQGGIDNEQFF.

This chain connects TRBV5-4 to TRBJ1-2, with D possibly TRBD1 on 6 matching bases. V lost 5 bases and J 2 bases, leaving 16 bases between the germline ends. Germline V lookup: CDR1 SGHNT, CDR2 YYREEE (reference sequence). The CDR3 contains 15 residues. This CDR3 is CASRASTGPNYGYTF. The CDR3 nucleotides read TGTGCCAGCAGGGCTAGCACAGGGCCGAACTATGGCTACACCTTC.

The CDR3 region is CASSLREGNTEAFF. CDR3 DNA: TGTGCCAGCAGCTTACGAGAGGGGAACACTGAAGCTTTCTTT. The V gene is TRBV7-2, the J gene TRBJ1-1, with D unclear. V gave up 2 bases and J gave up 1 base, with 8 bases separating them. This CDR3 region has 14 residues. Germline CDR1 SGHTA, CDR2 FQGNSA.

This chain joins TRBV6-1 and TRBJ2-5; TRBD1 aligns across 10 bases. This CDR3 comprises 14 residues. The V segment lost 5 bases and the J segment 2 bases; nucleotides outside the gene matches: 2. Per germline, CDR1 MNHNS and CDR2 SASEGT. CDR3 DNA sequence: TGTGCCAGCAGTTGGACAGGGGGACAAGAGACCCAGTACTTC. Translated, it gives CASSWTGGQETQYF.

The chain is built from TRBV2 and TRBJ2-7; TRBD2 agrees at 7 bases. The junction had 19 bases not matched to a gene; V was cut back by 10 bases and J by 4 bases. The CDR3 sequence is 16 residues long. CDR1 is SNHLY, CDR2 FYNNEI, per germline. Here the CDR3 DNA reads TGTGCCATCAACCTTGCGGGGAGGGGTGGTGGGTACGAGCAGTACTTC. Encoded protein: CAINLAGRGGGYEQYF.

This clone is a singleton in its sample. The CDR3 protein is CASSLDREGEKLFF. The CDR3 nucleotides read TGTGCCAGCAGTTTGGACAGGGAGGGAGAAAAACTGTTTTTT. The chain links TRBV28 to TRBJ1-4; 8 bases line up with TRBD1. Germline assignment: CDR1 MDHEN and CDR2 SYDVKM. V dropped 3 bases and J dropped 8; count of bases not matched to a gene: 5. The CDR3 sequence is 14 residues long. Full variable domain (missing parts from reference TRBV28 and TRBJ1-4): DVKVTQSSRYLVKRTGEKVFLECVQDMDHENMFWYRQDPGLGLRLIYFSYDVKMKEKGDIPEGYSVSREKKERFSLILESASTNQTSMYLCASSLDREGEKLFFGSGTQLSVL.

The rearrangement links TRBV19 to TRBJ2-2; D might be TRBD1 (6 bases). V was trimmed by 6 bases and J by 1 base, leaving 9 bases between them. Germline V CDR1 and CDR2: LNHDA, SQIVND (reference sequence). This CDR3 has 14 amino acids. Here the CDR3 reads CASSWTENTGELFF. In DNA form, the CDR3 reads TGTGCCAGTAGCTGGACAGAGAACACCGGGGAGCTGTTTTTT.

This chain joins TRBV15 and TRBJ1-5; D perhaps matches TRBD1 (5 bases). The CDR3 is made up of 14 amino acids. Trimming left V 4 bases short and J 9 bases short, with 16 bases between. CDR1 and CDR2 (germline): LNHNV, YYDKDF (reference sequence). The CDR3 DNA sequence: TGTGCCACCAGCATGCGGCAGGGAATCTTGCCCCAGCATTTT. This codes for CATSMRQGILPQHF. Full variable domain (remainder filled in from reference TRBV15 and TRBJ1-5): DAMVIQNPRYQVTQFGKPVTLSCSQTLNHNVMYWYQQKSSQAPKLLFHYYDKDFNNEADTPDNFQSRRPNTSFCFLDIRSPGLGDTAMYLCATSMRQGILPQHFGDGTRLSIL.

This clone was observed once. This chain uses TRBV19 with TRBJ2-7; no clear D. The CDR3 is 18 residues long. V was shortened by 10 bases and J by 0 bases, with 28 bases between the two germline ends. The V gene's germline CDR1 is LNHDA and CDR2 SQIVND (reference sequence). The CDR3 DNA follows: TGTGCCACCTCGAAGGTTAGCAAGCTCTCTATCGGCTCCTACGAGCAGTACTTC. This codes for CATSKVSKLSIGSYEQYF.

The genes are TRBV28 and TRBJ2-1; 9 bases match TRBD1. Germline V CDR1 and CDR2: MDHEN, SYDVKM. This CDR3 spans 16 amino acids. V was pared by 3 bases and J by 10 bases, with 13 bases of the junction left unmatched. The CDR3 nucleotides read TGTGCCAGCAGTTTTTTGTTTGAGGGACAGGGTGACGAGCAGTTCTTC. This encodes CASSFLFEGQGDEQFF.

The chain carries TRBV7-8 and TRBJ2-1, with 9 bases matching TRBD2. CDR3 length equals 15 residues. Trimming took 3 bases from V and 8 from J; bases not matched to a gene: 8. The germline gives CDR1 SGHVS, CDR2 FQNEAQ. Here the CDR3 DNA reads TGTGCCAGCAGCTTGGGAGCGGGAGGTATTGATGAGCAGTTCTTC. Protein: CASSLGAGGIDEQFF.

The rearrangement joins TRBV28 to TRBJ2-2; 9 nucleotides agree with TRBD2. CDR3 length: 16 amino acids. V shed 3 bases and J 5 bases; nucleotides not matched to a gene: 7. Germline loops: CDR1 MDHEN, CDR2 SYDVKM. The CDR3 spells CASSFPSGRKTGELFF. In nucleotides, the CDR3 is TGTGCCAGCAGTTTCCCGAGCGGGAGGAAAACCGGGGAGCTGTTTTTT. Combining the CDR3 with reference TRBV28 and TRBJ2-2 gives the whole variable domain DVKVTQSSRYLVKRTGEKVFLECVQDMDHENMFWYRQDPGLGLRLIYFSYDVKMKEKGDIPEGYSVSREKKERFSLILESASTNQTSMYLCASSFPSGRKTGELFFGEGSRLTVL.

This chain uses TRBV7-6 with TRBJ1-4; D may be TRBD1 (6 bases). Germline V gene data show CDR1 as SGHVS and CDR2 as FNYEAQ. CDR3 length: 15 amino acids. Between the trimmed V and J ends, which lost 4 bases and 5 bases, there was a span of 14 bases. The CDR3: CASSSMRGGNEKLFF. CDR3 nucleotides: TGTGCCAGCAGCTCAATGAGGGGGGGGAATGAAAAACTGTTTTTT.

V and J are TRBV4-1 and TRBJ2-7; D call uncertain. The CDR3 consists of 13 residues. Germline CDR1 reads MGHRA; CDR2 reads YSYEKL. Trimming took 1 base from V and 6 from J, leaving 10 bases between them. Here the CDR3 DNA reads TGCGCCAGCAGCCAAGGCACTTACGGCGAGCAGTACTTC. Its translation is CASSQGTYGEQYF.

The chain uses TRBV7-2 and TRBJ2-7; the D gene is possibly TRBD2 (5 bases). V dropped 1 base and J dropped 5 bases, with 12 bases sitting between them. Germline V gene data show CDR1 as SGHTA and CDR2 as FQGNSA. CDR3 length: 14 amino acids. The CDR3 DNA is TGTGCCAGCAGCTTAGACCCCGTACTAGACGAGCAGTACTTC. Protein: CASSLDPVLDEQYF.

This chain links TRBV11-3 with TRBJ2-2, with 8 bases that match TRBD2. V lost 0 bases and J lost 4; bases outside the gene matches: 4. The CDR3 has 16 residues. Germline V gene sequence: CDR1 SGHNT, CDR2 YENEEA. The CDR3 here is CASSLESGRATGELFF. CDR3 nucleotide sequence: TGTGCCAGCAGCTTAGAATCCGGGAGGGCCACCGGGGAGCTGTTTTTT.

The chain links TRBV12-2 to TRBJ2-6; the D call of TRBD1 is as the table states it, not checked on the DNA. TRBV12-2 is marked as a pseudogene. The CDR3 extends over 18 amino acids. CDR3 sequence: CASRLAGTGYSGANVLTF. DNA of the CDR3: TGTGCAAGTCGCTTAGCGGGGACAGGTTACTCTGGGGCCAACGTCCTGACTTTC.

V and J are TRBV6-1 and TRBJ1-5; D is ambiguous. Trimming pared 2 bases from V and 6 bases from J, leaving 2 bases between. In germline, CDR1 is MNHNS, CDR2 SASEGT. The CDR3 consists of 11 residues. This chain's CDR3 is CASSERQPQHF. The CDR3 DNA follows: TGTGCCAGCAGTGAACGTCAGCCCCAGCATTTT.

The V and J genes are TRBV2 and TRBJ1-4, with 9 bases fitting TRBD1. V dropped 8 bases and J dropped 8; count of bases not matched to a gene: 6. The length of the CDR3 is 13 residues. Germline values: CDR1 SNHLY, CDR2 FYNNEI. The CDR3 region has the DNA TGTGCCAGCCACAGGGGGCTAGAAGAAAAACTGTTTTTT. It specifies CASHRGLEEKLFF.

This chain connects TRBV7-9 to TRBJ2-5; D gene uncertain. Trimming removed 2 bases from V and 2 bases from J, with 9 bases in between. Germline lookup yields CDR1 SEHNR and CDR2 FQNEAQ (reference sequence). CDR3 length: 14 residues. CDR3 sequence reads: CASSLIDIQETQYF. Here the CDR3 DNA reads TGTGCCAGCAGCTTAATAGATATTCAAGAGACCCAGTACTTC. The full variable domain, its missing parts supplied by reference TRBV7-9 and TRBJ2-5, is DTGVSQNPRHKITKRGQNVTFRCDPISEHNRLYWYRQTLGQGPEFLTYFQNEAQLEKSRLLSDRFSAERPKGSFSTLEIQRTEQGDSAMYLCASSLIDIQETQYFGPGTRLLVL.

The chain employs TRBV29-1 and TRBJ1-2; 7 bases match TRBD1. The J segment lost 8 bases and the V segment lost 4 bases, leaving 16 bases of the junction unmatched. This CDR3 region has 15 residues. The germline V gene has CDR1 SQVTM and CDR2 ANQGSEA. Here the CDR3 DNA reads TGCAGCGTTGGGATAGGGGGCGAGGTGTTCGGAGGCTACACCTTC. This codes for CSVGIGGEVFGGYTF.